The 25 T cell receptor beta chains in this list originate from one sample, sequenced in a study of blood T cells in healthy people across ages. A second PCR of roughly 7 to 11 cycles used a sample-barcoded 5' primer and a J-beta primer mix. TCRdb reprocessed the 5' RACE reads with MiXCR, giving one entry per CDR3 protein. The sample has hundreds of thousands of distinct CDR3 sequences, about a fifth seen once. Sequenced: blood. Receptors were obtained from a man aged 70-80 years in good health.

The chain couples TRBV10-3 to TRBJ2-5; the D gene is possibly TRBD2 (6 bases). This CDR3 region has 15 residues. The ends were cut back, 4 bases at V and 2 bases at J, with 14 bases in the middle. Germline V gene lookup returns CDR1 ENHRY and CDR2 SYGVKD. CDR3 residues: CAISVRGSGQETQYF. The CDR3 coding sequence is TGTGCCATCAGTGTGCGGGGAAGTGGGCAAGAGACCCAGTACTTC.

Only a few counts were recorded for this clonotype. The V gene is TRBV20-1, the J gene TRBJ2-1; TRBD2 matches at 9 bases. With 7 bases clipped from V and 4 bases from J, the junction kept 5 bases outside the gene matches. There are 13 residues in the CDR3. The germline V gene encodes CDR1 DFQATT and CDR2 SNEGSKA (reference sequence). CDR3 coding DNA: TGCAGTGAACCGGGACTAGCTTACAATGAGCAGTTCTTC. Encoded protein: CSEPGLAYNEQFF.

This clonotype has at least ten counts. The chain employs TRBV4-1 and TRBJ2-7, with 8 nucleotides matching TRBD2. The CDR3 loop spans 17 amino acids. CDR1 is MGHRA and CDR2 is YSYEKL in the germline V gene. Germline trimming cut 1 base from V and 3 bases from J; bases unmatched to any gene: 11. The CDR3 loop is CASSQASRAGEDYEQYF. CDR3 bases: TGCGCCAGCAGCCAAGCTTCCCGAGCGGGAGAAGACTACGAGCAGTACTTC.

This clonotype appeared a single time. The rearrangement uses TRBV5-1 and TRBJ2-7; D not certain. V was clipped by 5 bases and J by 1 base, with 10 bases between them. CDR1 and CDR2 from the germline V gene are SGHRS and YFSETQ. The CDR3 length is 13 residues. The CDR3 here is CASRAGTSYEQYF. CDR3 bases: TGCGCCAGCAGGGCAGGAACTTCCTACGAGCAGTACTTC.

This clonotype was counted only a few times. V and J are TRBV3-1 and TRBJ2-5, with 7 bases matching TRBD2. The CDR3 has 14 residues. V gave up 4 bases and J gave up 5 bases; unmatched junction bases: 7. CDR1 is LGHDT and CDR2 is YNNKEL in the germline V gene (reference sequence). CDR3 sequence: CASSPERGLETQYF. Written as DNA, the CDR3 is TGTGCCAGCAGCCCCGAGCGGGGCTTGGAGACCCAGTACTTC.

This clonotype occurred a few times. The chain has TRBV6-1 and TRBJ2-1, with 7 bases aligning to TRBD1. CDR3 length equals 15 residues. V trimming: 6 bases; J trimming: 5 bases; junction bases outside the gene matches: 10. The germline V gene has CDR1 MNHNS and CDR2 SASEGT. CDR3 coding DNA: TGTGCCAGCAGGCCACAGGGGCTAAGAAACAATGAGCAGTTCTTC. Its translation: CASRPQGLRNNEQFF.

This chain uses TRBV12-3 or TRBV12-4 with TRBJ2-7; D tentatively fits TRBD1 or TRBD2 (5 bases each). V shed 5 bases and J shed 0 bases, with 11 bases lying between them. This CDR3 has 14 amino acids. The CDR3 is CASSRDLGSYEQYF. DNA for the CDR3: TGTGCCAGCAGTCGGGACCTAGGCTCCTACGAGCAGTACTTC.

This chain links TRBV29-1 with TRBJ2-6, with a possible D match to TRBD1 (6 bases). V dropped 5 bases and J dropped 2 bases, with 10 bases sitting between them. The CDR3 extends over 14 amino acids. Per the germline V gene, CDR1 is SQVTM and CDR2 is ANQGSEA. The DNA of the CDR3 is TGCAGCGTTAGCCCAGGGGCTGGGGCCAACGTCCTGACTTTC. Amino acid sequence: CSVSPGAGANVLTF. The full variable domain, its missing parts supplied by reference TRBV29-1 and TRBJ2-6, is SAVISQKPSRDICQRGTSLTIQCQVDSQVTMMFWYRQQPGQSLTLIATANQGSEATYESGFVIDKFPISRPNLTFSTLTVSNMSPEDSSIYLCSVSPGAGANVLTFGAGSRLTVL.

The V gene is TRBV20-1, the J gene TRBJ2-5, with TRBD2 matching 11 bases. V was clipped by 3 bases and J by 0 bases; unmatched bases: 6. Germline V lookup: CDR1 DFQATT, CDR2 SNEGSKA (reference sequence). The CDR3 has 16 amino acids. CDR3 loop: CSASWLAGGYQETQYF. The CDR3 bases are TGCAGTGCTAGTTGGCTAGCGGGGGGTTACCAAGAGACCCAGTACTTC.

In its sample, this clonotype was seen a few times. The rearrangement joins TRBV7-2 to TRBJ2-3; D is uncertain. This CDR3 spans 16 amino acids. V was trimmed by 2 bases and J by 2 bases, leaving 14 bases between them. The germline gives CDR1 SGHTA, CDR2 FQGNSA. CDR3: CASSLRSLQVTDTQYF. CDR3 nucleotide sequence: TGTGCCAGCAGCTTACGCAGCCTACAAGTCACAGATACGCAGTATTTT.

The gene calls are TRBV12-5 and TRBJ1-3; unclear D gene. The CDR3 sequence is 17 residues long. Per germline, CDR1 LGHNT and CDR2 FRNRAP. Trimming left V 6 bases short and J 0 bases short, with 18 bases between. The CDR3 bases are TGTGCTAGTGGCCCTATTGAGGACCGCAGCTCTGGAAACACCATATATTTT. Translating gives CASGPIEDRSSGNTIYF.

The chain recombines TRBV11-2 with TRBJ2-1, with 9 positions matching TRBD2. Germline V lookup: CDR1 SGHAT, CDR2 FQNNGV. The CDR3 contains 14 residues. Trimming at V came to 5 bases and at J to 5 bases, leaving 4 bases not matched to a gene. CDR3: CASSLAGSHNEQFF. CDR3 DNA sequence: TGTGCCAGCAGCCTAGCGGGATCCCACAATGAGCAGTTCTTC. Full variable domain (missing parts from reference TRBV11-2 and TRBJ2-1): EAGVAQSPRYKIIEKRQSVAFWCNPISGHATLYWYQQILGQGPKLLIQFQNNGVVDDSQLPKDRFSAERLKGVDSTLKIQPAKLEDSAVYLCASSLAGSHNEQFFGPGTRLTVL.

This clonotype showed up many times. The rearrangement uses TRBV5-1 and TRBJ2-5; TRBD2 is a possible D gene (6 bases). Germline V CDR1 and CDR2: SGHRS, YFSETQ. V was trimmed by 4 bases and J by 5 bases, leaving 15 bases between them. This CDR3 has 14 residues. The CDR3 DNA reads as TGCGCCAGCAGCGGTGCCCTAGCGTTGGAGACCCAGTACTTC. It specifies CASSGALALETQYF.

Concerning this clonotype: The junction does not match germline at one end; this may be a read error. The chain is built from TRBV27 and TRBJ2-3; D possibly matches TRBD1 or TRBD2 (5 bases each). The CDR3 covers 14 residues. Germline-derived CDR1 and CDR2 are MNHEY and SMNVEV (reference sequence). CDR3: CANSFWGSTDTQYF. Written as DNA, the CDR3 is TGTGCCAACAGTTTTTGGGGGAGCACAGATACGCAGTATTTT.

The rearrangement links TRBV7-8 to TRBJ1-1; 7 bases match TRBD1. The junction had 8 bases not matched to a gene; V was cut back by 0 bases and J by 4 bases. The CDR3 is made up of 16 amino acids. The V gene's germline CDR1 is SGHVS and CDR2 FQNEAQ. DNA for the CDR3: TGTGCCAGCAGCTTAGCGCTGGGAGGGGGCGGCACTGAAGCTTTCTTT. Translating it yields CASSLALGGGGTEAFF.

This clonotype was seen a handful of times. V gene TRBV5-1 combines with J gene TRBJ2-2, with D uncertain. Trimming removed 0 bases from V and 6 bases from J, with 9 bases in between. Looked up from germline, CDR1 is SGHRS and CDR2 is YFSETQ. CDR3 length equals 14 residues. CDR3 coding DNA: TGCGCCAGCAGCTTGGAGGGTTTGGCCGGGGAGCTGTTTTTT. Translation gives CASSLEGLAGELFF.

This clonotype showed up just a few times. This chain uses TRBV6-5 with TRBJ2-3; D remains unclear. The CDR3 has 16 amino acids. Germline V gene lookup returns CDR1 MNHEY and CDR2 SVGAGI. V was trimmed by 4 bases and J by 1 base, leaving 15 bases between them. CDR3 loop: CASSFSSPHGTDTQYF. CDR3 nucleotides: TGTGCCAGCAGTTTTTCGTCGCCCCATGGCACAGATACGCAGTATTTT.

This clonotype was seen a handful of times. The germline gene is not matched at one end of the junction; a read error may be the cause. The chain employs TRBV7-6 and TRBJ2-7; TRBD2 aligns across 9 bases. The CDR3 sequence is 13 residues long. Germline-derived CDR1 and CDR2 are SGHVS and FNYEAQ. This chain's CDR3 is CASSLAGYDEQYF. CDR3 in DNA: TGTGCCAGCAGCCTAGCGGGATACGACGAGCAGTACTTC.

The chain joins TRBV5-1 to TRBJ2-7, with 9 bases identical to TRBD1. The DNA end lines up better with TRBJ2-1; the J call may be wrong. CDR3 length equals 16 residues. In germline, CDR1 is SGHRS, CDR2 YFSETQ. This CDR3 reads CASSSGPGQGNNEQFF. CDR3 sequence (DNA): TGCGCCAGCAGCTCCGGCCCAGGACAGGGGAACAATGAGCAGTTCTTC.

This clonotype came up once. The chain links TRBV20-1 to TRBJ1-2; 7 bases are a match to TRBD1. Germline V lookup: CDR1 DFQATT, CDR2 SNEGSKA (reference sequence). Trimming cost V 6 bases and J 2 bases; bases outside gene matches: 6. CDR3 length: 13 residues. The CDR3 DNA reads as TGCAGTGCCGCGAAGACAGGGAACTATGGCTACACCTTC. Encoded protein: CSAAKTGNYGYTF.

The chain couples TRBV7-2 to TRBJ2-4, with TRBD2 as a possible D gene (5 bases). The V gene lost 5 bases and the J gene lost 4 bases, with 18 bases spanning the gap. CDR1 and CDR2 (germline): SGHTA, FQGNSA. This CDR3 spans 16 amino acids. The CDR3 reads CASSPGRRWPKNIQYF. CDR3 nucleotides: TGTGCCAGCAGCCCGGGCAGGAGGTGGCCGAAAAACATTCAGTACTTC.

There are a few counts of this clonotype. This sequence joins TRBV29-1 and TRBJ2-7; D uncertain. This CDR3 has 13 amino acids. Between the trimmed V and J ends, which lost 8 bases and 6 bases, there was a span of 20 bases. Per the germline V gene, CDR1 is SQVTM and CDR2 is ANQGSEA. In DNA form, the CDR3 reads TGCAGCCCTCCCCCAGGAAGGGATACCGAGCAGTACGTC. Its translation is CSPPPGRDTEQYV.

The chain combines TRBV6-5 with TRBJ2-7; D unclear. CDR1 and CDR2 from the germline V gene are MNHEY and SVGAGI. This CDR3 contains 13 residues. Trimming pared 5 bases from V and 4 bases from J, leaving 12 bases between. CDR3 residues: CASSPSSPYEQYF. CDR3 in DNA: TGTGCCAGCAGTCCTTCGTCCCCTTACGAGCAGTACTTC.

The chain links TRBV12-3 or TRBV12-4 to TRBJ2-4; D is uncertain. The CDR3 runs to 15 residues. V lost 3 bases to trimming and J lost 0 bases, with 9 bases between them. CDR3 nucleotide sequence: TGTGCCAGCAGTTTCAAGATACTAGCCAAAAACATTCAGTACTTC. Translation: CASSFKILAKNIQYF.

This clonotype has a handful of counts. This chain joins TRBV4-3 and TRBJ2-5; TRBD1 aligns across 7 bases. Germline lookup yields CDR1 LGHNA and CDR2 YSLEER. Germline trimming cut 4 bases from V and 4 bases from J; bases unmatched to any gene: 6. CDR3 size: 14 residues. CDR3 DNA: TGCGCCAGCAGCCCCATACAGGGGAGAGAGACCCAGTACTTC. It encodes CASSPIQGRETQYF.